In its sample, the clone carrying this T cell receptor (beta chain) was seen a few times. The V gene lost 7 bases and the J gene lost 7 bases, with 29 bases spanning the gap. Germline V gives CDR1 SEHNR, CDR2 FQNEAQ (reference sequence). The CDR3 has 17 residues. These data belong to a study of identical twins. MiXCR was run by TCRdb on the 5' RACE reads, yielding one entry per CDR3 protein. The sample carries some 630,000 distinct CDR3 sequences, about 7% recorded once. In addition, the sample was reused for a study of yellow fever vaccine responses in identical twins.

Sequencing was done on a sample of PBMCs. The sequence was obtained from a woman between 18 and 30 years old in good health. The chain uses TRBV7-9 and TRBJ2-7, with TRBD2 as a possible D gene (6 bases). CDR3 protein: CASTITIGGGDSREQYF. DNA of the CDR3: TGTGCCAGCACCATTACAATAGGAGGTGGGGACTCGAGAGAGCAGTACTTC.